A selection of T cell receptor beta chains follows, all from one sample in a study of blood T cell repertoires in COVID-19. Sequencing was performed with immunoSEQ multiplex PCR; in TCRdb, only in-frame clones are kept and a portion is missing. The table shows about 260,000 clones, with approximately 88% occurring only once. Sample: peripheral blood. Every receptor here comes from a human donor in a cohort sampled during active COVID-19. Both conserved end residues are part of each CDR3. D genes are given only for firm matches. Expanded clones get a size class; other rows say once, few or many, or leave the size out.

>TRBJ2-3|.|TRBD2|TRBV11-3
TGTGCCAGCAGCTTAGGGGGCCAACTAGCGGGGGTTACGCAGTATTTT
CASSLGGQLAGVTQYF
>TRBJ2-2|.|TRBD1|TRBV5-1
TGCGCCAGCAGCCCTACCTTTCACAGGGGGAACACCGGGGAGCTGTTTTTT
CASSPTFHRGNTGELFF
>TRBJ1-1|.|TRBD1|TRBV10-3
TGTGCCATCAGTGACCCGGACAGGGTGTTAGGAGCTTTCTTT
CAISDPDRVLGAFF
>TRBJ2-7|.|TRBD1|TRBV6-5
TGTGCCAGCAGGGACAGGGGAGAGGCCTACGAGCAGTACTTC
CASRDRGEAYEQYF
>TRBJ2-7|.|TRBD1|TRBV5-4
TGTGCCAGCAGCTACCAGCCGGGACAGGGAGCCTACGAGCAGTACTTC
CASSYQPGQGAYEQYF
>TRBJ2-7|.|.|TRBV5-6
TGTGCCAGCAGCGGAGTAACAGGTTCCAACGAGCAGTACTTC
CASSGVTGSNEQYF
>TRBJ2-5|.|.|TRBV27
TGTGCCAGCAGCCAGAAAGAGACCCAGTACTTC
CASSQKETQYF
>TRBJ1-4|.|.|TRBV4-1
TGCGCCAGCAGCCCCCCCCGAGGGGGATCTAATGAAAAACTGTTTTTT
CASSPPRGGSNEKLFF
>TRBJ2-6|.|.|TRBV21-1
TGTGCCAGCAGCAAAGACAGGACAGGGAAGGCGACCTCTGGGGCCAACGTCCTGACTTTC
CASSKDRTGKATSGANVLTF
>TRBJ1-5|.|TRBD1|TRBV3-1/TRBV3-2
TGTGCCAGGACAGGGGGGGGCAATCAGCCCCAGCATTTT
CARTGGGNQPQHF
>TRBJ2-3|.|.|TRBV25-1
TGTGCCAGCAGTGAAAGAGGCCTCCCTCCCCGGCAGTATTTT
CASSERGLPPRQYF
>TRBJ1-3|.|TRBD1|TRBV9
TGTGCCAGCAGCATGCGGACAGGCTCCCTAGGGGACACCATATATTTT
CASSMRTGSLGDTIYF
>TRBJ2-1|.|.|TRBV27
TGTGCCAGCAGTTTACTTCGGGAGACGGGAGAGCAGTTCTTC
CASSLLRETGEQFF
>TRBJ1-1|.|.|TRBV13
TGTGCCAGCAGCTTAGAGTGGACAGAAGCTTTCTTT
CASSLEWTEAFF
>TRBJ1-1|.|.|TRBV10-3
TGTGCCATCAGTGAGAGGAGCCGTGGGGAAGCTTTCTTT
CAISERSRGEAFF
>TRBJ2-5|.|TRBD2|TRBV5-1
TGCGCCAGCAGCTCAACTAGCGGGAGTCGAGAGACCCAGTACTTC
CASSSTSGSRETQYF
>TRBJ1-1|once|.|TRBV11-3
TGTGCCAGCAGCTTAGGGTCCGGGATGAACACTGAAGCTTTCTTT
CASSLGSGMNTEAFF
>TRBJ2-7|few|.|TRBV7-9
TGTGCCAGCAGCCGAGCCTACGAGCAGTACTTC
CASSRAYEQYF
>TRBJ2-7|few|TRBD2|TRBV11-2
TGTGCCAGCAGCTTAAGGCTAGCGGGAGTCGGGTCCTACGAGCAGTACTTC
CASSLRLAGVGSYEQYF
>TRBJ1-2|.|.|TRBV19
TGTGCCAGTAGTATTTACCCCGACAGTCCCTATGGCTACACCTTC
CASSIYPDSPYGYTF
>TRBJ2-1|.|TRBD2|TRBV3-1/TRBV3-2
TGTGCCAGCAGCCAGGTCCCAGCGGGGGGCGAGCAGTTCTTC
CASSQVPAGGEQFF
>TRBJ1-6|.|.|TRBV20-1
TGCAGTGCTAGAGAGGGAGGCCACTTT
CSAREGGHF
>TRBJ1-1|.|TRBD1|TRBV5-4
TGTGCCAGCAGCTTGTCAGGACAGGGGTCCCTGAACACTGAAGCTTTCTTT
CASSLSGQGSLNTEAFF